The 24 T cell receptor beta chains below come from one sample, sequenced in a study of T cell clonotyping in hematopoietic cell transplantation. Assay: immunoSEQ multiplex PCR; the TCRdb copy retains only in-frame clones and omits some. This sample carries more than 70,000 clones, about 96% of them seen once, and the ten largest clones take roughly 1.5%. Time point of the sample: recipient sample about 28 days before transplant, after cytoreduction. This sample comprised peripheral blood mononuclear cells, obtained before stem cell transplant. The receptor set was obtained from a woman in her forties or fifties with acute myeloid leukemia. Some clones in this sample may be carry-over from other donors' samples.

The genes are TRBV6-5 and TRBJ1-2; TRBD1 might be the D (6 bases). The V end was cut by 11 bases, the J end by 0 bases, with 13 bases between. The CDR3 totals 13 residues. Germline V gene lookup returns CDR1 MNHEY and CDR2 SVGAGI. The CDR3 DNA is TGTGCCTGCACCAGGGACACTAACTATGGCTACACCTTC. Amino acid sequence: CACTRDTNYGYTF.

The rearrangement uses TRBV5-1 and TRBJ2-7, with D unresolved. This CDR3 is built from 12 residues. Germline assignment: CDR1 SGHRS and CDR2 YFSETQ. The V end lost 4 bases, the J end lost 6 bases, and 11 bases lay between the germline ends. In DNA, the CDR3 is TGCGCCAGCAGCGTGCCGGGCTCCGAGCAGTACTTC. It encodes CASSVPGSEQYF. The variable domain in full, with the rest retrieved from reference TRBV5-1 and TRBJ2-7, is KAGVTQTPRYLIKTRGQQVTLSCSPISGHRSVSWYQQTPGQGLQFLFEYFSETQRNKGNFPGRFSGRQFSNSRSEMNVSTLELGDSALYLCASSVPGSEQYFGPGTRLTVT.

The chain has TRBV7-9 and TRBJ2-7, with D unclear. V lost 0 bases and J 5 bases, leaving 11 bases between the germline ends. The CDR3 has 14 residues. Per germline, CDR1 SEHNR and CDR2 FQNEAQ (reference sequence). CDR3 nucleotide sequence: TGTGCCAGCAGCTTAGCGGGTCCTAATAACGAGCAGTACTTC. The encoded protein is CASSLAGPNNEQYF.

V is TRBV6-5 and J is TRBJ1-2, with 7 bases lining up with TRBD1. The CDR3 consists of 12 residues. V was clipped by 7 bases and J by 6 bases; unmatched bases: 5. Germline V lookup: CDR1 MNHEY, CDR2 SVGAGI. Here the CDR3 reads CASNDRAHGYTF. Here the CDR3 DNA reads TGTGCCAGCAATGACAGGGCCCATGGCTACACCTTC.

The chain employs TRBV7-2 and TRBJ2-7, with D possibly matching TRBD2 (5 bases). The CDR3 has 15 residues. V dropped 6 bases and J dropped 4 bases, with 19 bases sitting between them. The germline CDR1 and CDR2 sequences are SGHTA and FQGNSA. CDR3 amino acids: CASRSPTGSTYEQYF. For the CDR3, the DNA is TGTGCCAGCAGATCCCCTACGGGATCGACGTACGAGCAGTACTTC.

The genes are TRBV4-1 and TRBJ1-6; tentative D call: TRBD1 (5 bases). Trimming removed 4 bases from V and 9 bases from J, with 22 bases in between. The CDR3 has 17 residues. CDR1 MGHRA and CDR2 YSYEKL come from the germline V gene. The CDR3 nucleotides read TGCGCCAGCAGCCCCCAAGGCCGGGTGCCAAGGGGTTCACCCCTCCACTTT. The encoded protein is CASSPQGRVPRGSPLHF.

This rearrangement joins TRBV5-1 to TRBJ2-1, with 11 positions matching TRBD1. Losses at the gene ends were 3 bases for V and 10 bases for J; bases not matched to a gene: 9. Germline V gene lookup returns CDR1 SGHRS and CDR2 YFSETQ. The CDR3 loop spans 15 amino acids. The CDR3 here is CASSSPGTGGREQFF. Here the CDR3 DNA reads TGCGCCAGCAGCTCACCCGGGACAGGGGGACGGGAGCAGTTCTTC.

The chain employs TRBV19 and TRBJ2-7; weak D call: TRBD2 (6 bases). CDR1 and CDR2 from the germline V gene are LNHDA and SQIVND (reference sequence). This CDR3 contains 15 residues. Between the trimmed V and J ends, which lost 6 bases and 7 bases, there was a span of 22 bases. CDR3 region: CASRPSGQGGAEQYF. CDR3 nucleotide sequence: TGTGCCAGTAGGCCGTCGGGGCAGGGAGGTGCGGAGCAGTACTTC. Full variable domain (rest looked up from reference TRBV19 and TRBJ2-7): DGGITQSPKYLFRKEGQNVTLSCEQNLNHDAMYWYRQDPGQGLRLIYYSQIVNDFQKGDIAEGYSVSREKKESFPLTVTSAQKNPTAFYLCASRPSGQGGAEQYFGPGTRLTVT.

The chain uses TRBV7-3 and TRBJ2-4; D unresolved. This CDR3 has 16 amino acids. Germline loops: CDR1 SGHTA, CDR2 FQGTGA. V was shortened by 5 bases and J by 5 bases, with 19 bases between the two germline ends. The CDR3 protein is CASSPVPAKLENIQYF. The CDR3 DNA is TGTGCCAGCAGCCCCGTCCCTGCGAAGTTGGAAAACATTCAGTACTTC.

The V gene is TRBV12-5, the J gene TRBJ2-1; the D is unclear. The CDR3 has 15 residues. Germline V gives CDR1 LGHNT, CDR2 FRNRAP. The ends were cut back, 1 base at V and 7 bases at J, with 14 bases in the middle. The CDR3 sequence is CASGLEVWDLNEQFF. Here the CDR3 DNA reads TGTGCTAGTGGTTTGGAGGTGTGGGATTTGAATGAGCAGTTCTTC.

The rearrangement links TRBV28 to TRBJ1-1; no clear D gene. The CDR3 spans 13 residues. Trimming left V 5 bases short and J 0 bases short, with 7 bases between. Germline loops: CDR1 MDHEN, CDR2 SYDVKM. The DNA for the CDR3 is TGTGCCAGCAGTCAATACATGAACACTGAAGCTTTCTTT. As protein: CASSQYMNTEAFF.

The chain's CDR3 is CASSIQGARNEKLFF. In DNA, the CDR3 is TGTGCCAGCAGCATACAGGGGGCGCGGAATGAAAAACTGTTTTTT. The chain has TRBV9 and TRBJ1-4; TRBD1 aligns across 9 bases. The V gene's germline CDR1 is SGDLS and CDR2 YYNGEE. The CDR3 is made up of 15 amino acids. V gave up 4 bases and J gave up 5 bases; unmatched junction bases: 6.

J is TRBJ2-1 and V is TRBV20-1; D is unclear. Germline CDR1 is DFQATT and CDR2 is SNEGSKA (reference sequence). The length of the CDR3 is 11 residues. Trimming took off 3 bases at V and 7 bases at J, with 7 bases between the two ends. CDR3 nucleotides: TGCAGTGCTAGTTACAGTAATGAGCAGTTCTTC. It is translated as CSASYSNEQFF.

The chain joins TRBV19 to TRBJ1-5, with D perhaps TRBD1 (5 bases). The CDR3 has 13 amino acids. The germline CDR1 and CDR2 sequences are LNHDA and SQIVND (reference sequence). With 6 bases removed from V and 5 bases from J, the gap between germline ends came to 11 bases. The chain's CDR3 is CASRRQMDQPQHF. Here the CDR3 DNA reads TGTGCCAGTAGGAGACAGATGGATCAGCCCCAGCATTTT.

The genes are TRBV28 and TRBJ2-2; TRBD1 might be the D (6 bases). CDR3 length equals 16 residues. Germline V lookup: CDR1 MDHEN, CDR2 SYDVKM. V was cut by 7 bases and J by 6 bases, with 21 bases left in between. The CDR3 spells CASTLGVAAGAGELFF. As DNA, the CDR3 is TGTGCCAGCACCCTGGGGGTCGCAGCAGGGGCCGGGGAGCTGTTTTTT. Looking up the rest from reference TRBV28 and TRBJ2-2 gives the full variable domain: DVKVTQSSRYLVKRTGEKVFLECVQDMDHENMFWYRQDPGLGLRLIYFSYDVKMKEKGDIPEGYSVSREKKERFSLILESASTNQTSMYLCASTLGVAAGAGELFFGEGSRLTVL.

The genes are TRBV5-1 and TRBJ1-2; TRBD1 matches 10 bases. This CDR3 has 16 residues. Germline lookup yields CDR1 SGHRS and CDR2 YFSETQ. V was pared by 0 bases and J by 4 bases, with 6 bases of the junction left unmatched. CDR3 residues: CASSLEGTGDGYGYTF. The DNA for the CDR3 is TGCGCCAGCAGCTTGGAGGGGACAGGGGATGGCTATGGCTACACCTTC.

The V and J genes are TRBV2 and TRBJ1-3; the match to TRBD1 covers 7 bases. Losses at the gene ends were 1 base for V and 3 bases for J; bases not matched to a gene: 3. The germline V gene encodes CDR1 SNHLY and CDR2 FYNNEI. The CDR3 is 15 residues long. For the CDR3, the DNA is TGTGCCAGCAGTGAAGAGGGGGCAGTTGGAAACACCATATATTTT. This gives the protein CASSEEGAVGNTIYF.

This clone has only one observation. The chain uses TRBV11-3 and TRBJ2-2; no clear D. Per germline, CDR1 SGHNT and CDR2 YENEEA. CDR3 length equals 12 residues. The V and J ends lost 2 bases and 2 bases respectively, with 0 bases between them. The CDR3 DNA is TGTGCCAGCAGCTTAAACACCGGGGAGCTGTTTTTT. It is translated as CASSLNTGELFF.

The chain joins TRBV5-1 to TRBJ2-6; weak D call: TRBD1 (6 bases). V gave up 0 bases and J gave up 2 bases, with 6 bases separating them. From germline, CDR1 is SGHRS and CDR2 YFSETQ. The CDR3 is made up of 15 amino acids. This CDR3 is CASSLDRAGANVLTF. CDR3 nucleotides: TGCGCCAGCAGCTTGGACAGGGCTGGGGCCAACGTCCTGACTTTC.

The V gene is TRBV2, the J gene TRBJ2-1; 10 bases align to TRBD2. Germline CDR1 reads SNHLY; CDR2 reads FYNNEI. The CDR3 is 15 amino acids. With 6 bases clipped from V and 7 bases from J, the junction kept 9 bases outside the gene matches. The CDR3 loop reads CASRHSGGARNEQFF. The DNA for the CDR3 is TGTGCCAGCAGACACAGCGGGGGGGCCCGGAATGAGCAGTTCTTC.

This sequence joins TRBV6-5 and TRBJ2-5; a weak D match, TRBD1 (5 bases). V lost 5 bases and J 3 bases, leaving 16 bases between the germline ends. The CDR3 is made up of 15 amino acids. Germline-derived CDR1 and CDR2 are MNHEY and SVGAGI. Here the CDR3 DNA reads TGTGCCAGCAGTCCCCTAGGCAGGGCCGAAGAGACCCAGTACTTC. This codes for CASSPLGRAEETQYF.

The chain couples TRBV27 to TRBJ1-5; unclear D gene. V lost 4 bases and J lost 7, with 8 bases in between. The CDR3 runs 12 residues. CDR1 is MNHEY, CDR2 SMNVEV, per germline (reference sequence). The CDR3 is CASSSLGQPQHF. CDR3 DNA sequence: TGTGCCAGCAGTTCACTGGGACAGCCCCAGCATTTT.

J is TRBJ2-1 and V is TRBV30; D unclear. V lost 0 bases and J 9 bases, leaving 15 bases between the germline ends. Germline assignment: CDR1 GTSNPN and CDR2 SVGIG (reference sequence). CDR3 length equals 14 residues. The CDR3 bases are TGTGCCTGGAGTGTTGGTAGCTCAGCAACTGAGCAGTTCTTC. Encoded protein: CAWSVGSSATEQFF. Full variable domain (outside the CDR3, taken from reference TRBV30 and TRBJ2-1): SQTIHQWPATLVQPVGSPLSLECTVEGTSNPNLYWYRQAAGRGLQLLFYSVGIGQISSEVPQNLSASRPQDRQFILSSKKLLLSDSGFYLCAWSVGSSATEQFFGPGTRLTVL.

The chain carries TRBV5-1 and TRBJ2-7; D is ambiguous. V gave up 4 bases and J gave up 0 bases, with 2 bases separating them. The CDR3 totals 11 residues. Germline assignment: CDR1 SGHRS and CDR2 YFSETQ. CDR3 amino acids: CASSDSYEQYF. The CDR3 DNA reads TGCGCCAGCAGCGACTCCTACGAGCAGTACTTC.